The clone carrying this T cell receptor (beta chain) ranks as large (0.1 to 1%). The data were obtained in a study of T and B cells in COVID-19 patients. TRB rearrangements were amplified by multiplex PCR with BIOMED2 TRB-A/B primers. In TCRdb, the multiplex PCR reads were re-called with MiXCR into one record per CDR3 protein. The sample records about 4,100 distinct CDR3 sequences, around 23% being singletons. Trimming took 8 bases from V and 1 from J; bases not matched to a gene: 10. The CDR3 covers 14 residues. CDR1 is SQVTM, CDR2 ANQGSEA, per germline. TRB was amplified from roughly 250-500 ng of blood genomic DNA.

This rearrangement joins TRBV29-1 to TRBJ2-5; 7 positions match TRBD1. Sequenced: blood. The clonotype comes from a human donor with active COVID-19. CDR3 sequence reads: CSTRDSTSQETQYF. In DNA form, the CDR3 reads TGCAGCACCCGGGACAGTACCTCCCAAGAGACCCAGTACTTC.